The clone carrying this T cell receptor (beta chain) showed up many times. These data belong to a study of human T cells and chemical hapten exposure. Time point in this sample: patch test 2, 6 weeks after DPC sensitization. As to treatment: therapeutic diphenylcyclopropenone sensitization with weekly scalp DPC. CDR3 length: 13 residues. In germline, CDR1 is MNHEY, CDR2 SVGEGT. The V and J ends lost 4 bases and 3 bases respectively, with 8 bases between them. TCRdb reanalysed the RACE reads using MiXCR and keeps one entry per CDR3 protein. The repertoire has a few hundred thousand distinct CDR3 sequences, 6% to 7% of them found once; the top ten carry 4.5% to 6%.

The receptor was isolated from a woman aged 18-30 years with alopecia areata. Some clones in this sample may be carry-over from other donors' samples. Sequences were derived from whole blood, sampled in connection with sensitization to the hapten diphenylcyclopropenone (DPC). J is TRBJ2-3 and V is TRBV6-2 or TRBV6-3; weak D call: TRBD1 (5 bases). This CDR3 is CASSSQGTDTQYF. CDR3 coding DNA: TGTGCCAGCAGTTCTCAGGGAACAGATACGCAGTATTTT.